This TCR beta chain was sequenced in a study of blood T cell repertoires in COVID-19. Whole-study context: Spain, Italy and the United States supplied samples that represented acute and convalescent COVID-19. The analysed material was cDNA or gDNA that came from T cells, B-cell-depleted T cells, or PBMCs.

Germline CDR1 ENHRY, CDR2 SYGVKD. The ends lost 4 bases at V and 6 bases at J; junction bases unmatched: 0. The length of the CDR3 is 13 residues. Per the original methods: From reference gene primer amplification, estimates of nucleated cell counts were derived. Here immunoSEQ multiplex PCR was the method, and the copy in TCRdb shows in-frame clones only, minus some. V and J calls and clone size come straight from that table; D and trimming were deduced from the DNA. In the table there are about 74,000 clones, around 75% of which are singletons. This clone appeared a single time. The sequenced material came from peripheral blood. The chain uses TRBV10-3 and TRBJ1-5, with 10 bases aligning to TRBD1. This clonotype originated in a man in his sixties or seventies with acute or convalescent COVID-19. This CDR3 is CAISGTGGQPQHF. The DNA for the CDR3 is TGTGCCATCAGTGGGACAGGGGGTCAGCCCCAGCATTTT.